This TCR beta chain was sequenced during a study of blood T cell repertoires in COVID-19. Background on the study: PBMCs, B-cell-depleted T cells, or T cells provided the cDNA or gDNA that made up the material.

With 4 bases removed from V and 2 bases from J, the gap between germline ends came to 12 bases. The CDR3 is made up of 13 amino acids. Germline CDR1 is SQVTM and CDR2 is ANQGSEA. Source study methods: Using reference gene primer amplification, nucleated cell counts were estimated. Here immunoSEQ multiplex PCR was the method, and the copy in TCRdb shows in-frame clones only, minus some. V, J and clone size were drawn from that table, and D and trimming were deduced from the DNA. The profile covers some 240,000 clones, with around 80% appearing a single time and more than 9% taken by the ten largest. The chain uses TRBV29-1 and TRBJ2-7, with TRBD2 as a possible D gene (6 bases). The receptor was derived from a man aged 50 to 60 with active or convalescent COVID-19. Sequencing was carried out using peripheral blood. CDR3 region: CSVAQAGTYEQYF. CDR3 nucleotide sequence: TGCAGCGTTGCCCAGGCGGGGACCTACGAGCAGTACTTC.